This T cell receptor (beta chain) was sequenced during a study of blood T cells in healthy people across ages. The CDR3 runs to 15 residues. CDR1 and CDR2 (germline): SGDLS, YYNGEE. Germline trimming cut 0 bases from V and 8 bases from J; bases unmatched to any gene: 7. For the second PCR, which ran for about 6 to 12 cycles, a sample-barcoded 5' primer and a J-beta primer mix were used. TCRdb analysed the 5' RACE reads with MiXCR anew, one entry per CDR3 protein. Seen here are about 800,000 distinct CDR3 sequences, 20% to 25% observed once, and the top ten hold approximately 4%. The same data also contributed to another study, on T cells of mothers and their children.

This clonotype was obtained from a boy younger than 18 in good health. The sequencing sample was made of blood. The chain employs TRBV9 and TRBJ2-1; 8 bases map to TRBD1. The CDR3 DNA reads TGTGCCAGCAGCGTAGCGGACAGGGAAATCGATGAGCAGTTCTTC. It is translated as CASSVADREIDEQFF. The full variable domain, with the rest looked up from reference TRBV9 and TRBJ2-1, is DSGVTQTPKHLITATGQRVTLRCSPRSGDLSVYWYQQSLDQGLQFLIQYYNGEERAKGNILERFSAQQFPDLHSELNLSSLELGDSALYFCASSVADREIDEQFFGPGTRLTVL.